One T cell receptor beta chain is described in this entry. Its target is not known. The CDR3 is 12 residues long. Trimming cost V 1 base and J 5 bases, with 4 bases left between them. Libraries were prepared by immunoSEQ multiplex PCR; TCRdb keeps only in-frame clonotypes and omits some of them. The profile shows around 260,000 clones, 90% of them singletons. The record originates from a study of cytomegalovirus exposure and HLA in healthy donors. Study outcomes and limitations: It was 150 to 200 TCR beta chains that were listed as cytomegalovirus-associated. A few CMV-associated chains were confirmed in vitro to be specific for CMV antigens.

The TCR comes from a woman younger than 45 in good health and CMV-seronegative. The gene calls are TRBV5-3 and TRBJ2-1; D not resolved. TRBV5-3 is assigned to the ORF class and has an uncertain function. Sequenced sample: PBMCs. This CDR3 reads CARSLKDNEQFF. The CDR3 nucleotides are TGTGCCAGAAGCTTGAAGGACAATGAGCAGTTCTTC.